The present T cell receptor beta chain was sequenced within a study of shared clonotypes between healthy human individuals. Study-level results: Clonotypes not shared had lower generation probabilities than those common to all four donors.

The genomic DNA of each subset was split evenly across several immunoSEQ plates. The data were produced by immunoSEQ multiplex PCR, yet TCRdb's version contains in-frame clones alone and is incomplete. In the table there are 2 million to 2.5 million clones, under 95% of which are singletons. Remarks on this clone: The antigen remains unidentified.

Germline V gene sequence: CDR1 SGHNT, CDR2 YYREEE (reference sequence). V lost 4 bases to trimming and J lost 0 bases, with 17 bases between them. CDR3 length equals 17 residues. This clonotype was sampled from a man aged 18 to 30 in good health. Some clones in this sample may be carry-over from other donors' samples. This chain uses TRBV5-4 with TRBJ1-3, with D possibly matching TRBD1 (6 bases). The sequencing sample was made of naive CD4+ T cells from PBMCs. Subset denoted: CD45RA+ positively selected. The CDR3 nucleotides are TGTGCCAGCAGCAAAGCCGGGGGGCCCACCTCTGGAAACACCATATATTTT. This gives the protein CASSKAGGPTSGNTIYF.